Listed here are 2 T cell receptor beta chains from one sample, sequenced in a study of glioma-infiltrating T cells after dendritic cell vaccination (dated by TCRdb to 2016 to 2018). The library was made by the immunoSEQ multiplex PCR assay. This is the immuneACCESS table as TCRdb keeps it, with only in-frame sequences that have V and J called. A part of the clones is gone; compared with another copy, unresolved V genes explain less than half, and the rest is unexplained. The sample profile shows tens of thousands of clones; over 75% of them were found once. The top ten hold approximately 2.3% of the sample. The sequences come from blood, collected before dendritic cell vaccination. These receptors were collected from a human donor with glioblastoma.

This chain links TRBV27 with TRBJ1-2; 10 bases line up with TRBD1. Trimming took 2 bases from V and 8 from J; bases not matched to a gene: 11. The CDR3 covers 16 residues. Germline CDR1 reads MNHEY; CDR2 reads SMNVEV (reference sequence). The CDR3 bases are TGTGCCAGCAGTTTAAGACTGGGACAGGGGATTGGGGGCTACACCTTC. It specifies CASSLRLGQGIGGYTF.

The chain recombines TRBV7-2 with TRBJ2-2, with D hard to call. The CDR3 is made up of 13 amino acids. V dropped 5 bases and J dropped 6 bases, with 10 bases sitting between them. Per the germline V gene, CDR1 is SGHTA and CDR2 is FQGNSA. For the CDR3, the DNA is TGTGCCAGCAGCCTCCTAGGCGCCGGGGAGCTGTTTTTT. Translating gives CASSLLGAGELFF. The whole variable domain, remainder taken from reference TRBV7-2 and TRBJ2-2, is GAGVSQSPSNKVTEKGKDVELRCDPISGHTALYWYRQSLGQGLEFLIYFQGNSAPDKSGLPSDRFSAERTGGSVSTLTIQRTQQEDSAVYLCASSLLGAGELFFGEGSRLTVL.